Below, 24 T cell receptor beta chains from the same sample are listed, as sequenced in a study of blood T cells in healthy people across ages. The use of a sample-barcoded 5' primer and a J-beta primer mix characterized a second PCR of 7 to 11 cycles. TCRdb used MiXCR to reprocess the 5' RACE reads, holding one entry per CDR3 protein. The profile shows 850,000 to 1,000,000 distinct CDR3 sequences, around 46% of them singletons. What was sequenced was blood. These receptors were obtained from a man aged 25-45 years in good health.

A few counts support this clonotype. The CDR3 here is CASSYTGSETQYF. DNA of the CDR3: TGTGCCAGCAGTTACACAGGGTCGGAGACCCAGTACTTC. V usage is TRBV6-5 and J usage is TRBJ2-5; D is possibly TRBD1 (6 bases). This CDR3 is built from 13 residues. Deletions cut 2 bases from V and 5 bases from J, with 9 bases between. Germline CDR1 MNHEY, CDR2 SVGAGI.

A word on this clonotype: This could be a read error, since a much larger clone is one nucleotide away. The chain recombines TRBV20-1 with TRBJ2-1, with 7 bases that match TRBD2. Per germline, CDR1 DFQATT and CDR2 SNEGSKA (reference sequence). Trimming took 6 bases from V and 0 from J; bases not matched to a gene: 11. The CDR3 is 16 amino acids. The CDR3 nucleotides read TGCAGTGCAGCACCGCGGGGGAGGAGCTCCTACAATGAGCAGTTCTTC. Translating it yields CSAAPRGRSSYNEQFF.

This clonotype was seen a handful of times. The chain combines TRBV27 with TRBJ2-1, with 10 bases matching TRBD2. The CDR3 totals 15 residues. V dropped 3 bases and J dropped 6; count of bases not matched to a gene: 5. CDR1 and CDR2 from the germline V gene are MNHEY and SMNVEV (reference sequence). Written as DNA, the CDR3 is TGTGCCAGCAGTTTCGCTAGCGGGGGCCGCAATGAGCAGTTCTTC. Translated, it gives CASSFASGGRNEQFF.

This chain uses TRBV28 with TRBJ2-1, with a tentative D call TRBD1 (5 bases). Trimming left V 4 bases short and J 6 bases short, with 19 bases between. This CDR3 contains 16 residues. CDR1 and CDR2 from the germline V gene are MDHEN and SYDVKM. CDR3 nucleotide sequence: TGTGCCAGCAGTTCCCGGGTGCTAGGGGTAATCAATGAGCAGTTCTTC. Translated: CASSSRVLGVINEQFF.

The chain employs TRBV7-9 and TRBJ2-1; 8 bases line up with TRBD1. The CDR3 runs 12 residues. Germline CDR1 SEHNR, CDR2 FQNEAQ (reference sequence). V trimming: 3 bases; J trimming: 9 bases; junction bases outside the gene matches: 1. In DNA form, the CDR3 reads TGTGCCAGCAGCTTGGGACAGGTTGAGCAGTTCTTC. Protein: CASSLGQVEQFF.

Comments on this clonotype: A much bigger clone sits one base away, suggesting this may be a read error. The J gene is TRBJ2-5, the V gene TRBV7-9; D not certain. The CDR3 is made up of 11 amino acids. The V and J ends lost 7 bases and 11 bases respectively, with 14 bases between them. CDR1 and CDR2 (germline): SEHNR, FQNEAQ (reference sequence). The CDR3 is CASTLSYGQYF. CDR3 DNA: TGTGCCAGCACCCTGTCCTACGGGCAGTACTTC. The complete variable domain, with remaining parts taken from reference TRBV7-9 and TRBJ2-5, reads DTGVSQNPRHKITKRGQNVTFRCDPISEHNRLYWYRQTLGQGPEFLTYFQNEAQLEKSRLLSDRFSAERPKGSFSTLEIQRTEQGDSAMYLCASTLSYGQYFGPGTRLLVL.

In the case of this clonotype: This clone may be a read error of a much larger clone one base away. The rearrangement links TRBV20-1 to TRBJ2-1, with D possibly TRBD1 on 7 matching bases. Trimming took 0 bases from V and 3 from J, leaving 18 bases between them. The CDR3 sequence is 17 residues long. Germline CDR1 is DFQATT and CDR2 is SNEGSKA (reference sequence). The CDR3 loop is CSARDPGAGGFYNEQFF. CDR3 nucleotides: TGCAGTGCTAGAGATCCCGGGGCAGGGGGGTTCTACAATGAGCAGTTCTTC.

This chain uses TRBV13 with TRBJ2-7; D remains ambiguous. Trimming took 0 bases from V and 7 from J, leaving 10 bases between them. CDR1 is PRHDT and CDR2 is FYEKMQ in the germline V gene (reference sequence). This CDR3 comprises 13 residues. This CDR3 reads CASSLGTWQEQYF. The CDR3 DNA reads TGTGCCAGCAGCTTAGGAACGTGGCAGGAGCAGTACTTC. The full variable domain, rest sourced from reference TRBV13 and TRBJ2-7, is AAGVIQSPRHLIKEKRETATLKCYPIPRHDTVYWYQQGPGQDPQFLISFYEKMQSDKGSIPDRFSAQQFSDYHSELNMSSLELGDSALYFCASSLGTWQEQYFGPGTRLTVT.

This clonotype was seen repeatedly, ten times or more. V is TRBV7-2 and J is TRBJ2-1; 7 bases are a match to TRBD1. V shed 5 bases and J 3 bases; nucleotides not matched to a gene: 7. Germline CDR1 and CDR2: SGHTA and FQGNSA. The CDR3 has 15 residues. The CDR3 nucleotides are TGTGCCAGCAGCAAGGGGGACAGCATCTACAATGAGCAGTTCTTC. Protein: CASSKGDSIYNEQFF.

This clonotype appeared once. The rearrangement links TRBV5-1 to TRBJ2-3; 11 nucleotides line up with TRBD2. V was pared by 0 bases and J by 2 bases, with 8 bases of the junction left unmatched. This CDR3 has 18 amino acids. Germline V CDR1 and CDR2: SGHRS, YFSETQ. CDR3 sequence: CASSLGLAGSKITDTQYF. The CDR3 DNA sequence: TGCGCCAGCAGCTTGGGACTAGCGGGGAGCAAAATCACAGATACGCAGTATTTT.

This clonotype was picked up many times. The genes are TRBV11-3 and TRBJ2-7, with 10 nucleotides matching TRBD2. The CDR3 extends over 18 amino acids. Germline V gene lookup returns CDR1 SGHNT and CDR2 YENEEA. V was pared by 0 bases and J by 6 bases, with 14 bases of the junction left unmatched. The CDR3 loop is CASSLDHRRLAGAVEQYF. CDR3 nucleotides: TGTGCCAGCAGCTTAGATCACCGGCGGCTAGCGGGGGCGGTCGAGCAGTACTTC.

In this sample, this clonotype turned up many times. The V call is TRBV21-1, the J call TRBJ2-7. TRBV21-1 is noted as a pseudogene. The CDR3 length is 11 residues. CDR3 in amino acids: CASTESYEQYF. The DNA for the CDR3 is TGTGCCAGCACCGAATCCTACGAGCAGTACTTC.

The chain joins TRBV30 to TRBJ2-4, with D perhaps being TRBD1 or TRBD2 (5 bases each). Deletions cut 0 bases from V and 13 bases from J, with 16 bases between. This CDR3 is 13 amino acids long. CDR1 is GTSNPN, CDR2 SVGIG, per germline (reference sequence). As DNA, the CDR3 is TGTGCCTGGAGTGTCTGGGGGTCGGGTGAGCAGTACTTC. It is translated as CAWSVWGSGEQYF.

The chain employs TRBV20-1 and TRBJ2-1; D possibly corresponds to TRBD2 (6 bases). Germline-derived CDR1 and CDR2 are DFQATT and SNEGSKA (reference sequence). The CDR3 is 15 residues long. V was shortened by 5 bases and J by 0 bases, with 14 bases between the two germline ends. CDR3 sequence: CSAASSESSYNEQFF. The CDR3 DNA follows: TGCAGTGCTGCCTCTAGCGAAAGCTCCTACAATGAGCAGTTCTTC.

The sample holds one count of this clonotype. The chain employs TRBV20-1 and TRBJ2-3; TRBD2 aligns across 8 bases. This CDR3 contains 14 residues. The ends lost 5 bases at V and 0 bases at J; junction bases unmatched: 4. Germline CDR1 is DFQATT and CDR2 is SNEGSKA (reference sequence). The CDR3 DNA is TGCAGTGCTGATAGCGGGGCTAGCACAGATACGCAGTATTTT. This gives the protein CSADSGASTDTQYF.

The chain joins TRBV5-5 to TRBJ2-2, with 9 bases matching TRBD2. The CDR3 totals 15 residues. Trimming cost V 3 bases and J 5 bases; bases outside gene matches: 5. Per the germline V gene, CDR1 is SGHKS and CDR2 is YYEKEE (reference sequence). CDR3 amino acids: CASSYPLAGTGELFF. The CDR3 DNA is TGTGCCAGCAGCTACCCCCTAGCGGGAACCGGGGAGCTGTTTTTT.

This rearrangement joins TRBV5-1 to TRBJ2-7, with D maybe TRBD1 (5 bases). The CDR3 loop spans 15 amino acids. Trimming stripped 4 bases from V and 2 bases from J, with 16 bases between. Germline CDR1 and CDR2: SGHRS and YFSETQ. The CDR3 sequence is CASSDIGASTYEQYF. CDR3 DNA sequence: TGCGCCAGCAGCGACATAGGGGCTTCTACCTACGAGCAGTACTTC.

The chain employs TRBV20-1 and TRBJ2-5, with 8 nucleotides matching TRBD2. There are 15 residues in the CDR3. The V gene's germline CDR1 is DFQATT and CDR2 SNEGSKA (reference sequence). Losses at the gene ends were 0 bases for V and 1 base for J; bases not matched to a gene: 4. CDR3 region: CSARDFLAGQETQYF. The DNA for the CDR3 is TGCAGTGCTAGAGATTTCCTAGCGGGCCAAGAGACCCAGTACTTC.

This clonotype was detected a few times. The chain carries TRBV20-1 and TRBJ2-5; D possibly corresponds to TRBD2 (6 bases). Between the trimmed V and J ends, which lost 0 bases and 11 bases, there was a span of 19 bases. From germline, CDR1 is DFQATT and CDR2 SNEGSKA (reference sequence). The CDR3 extends over 14 amino acids. The CDR3 loop reads CSARDPGGVNEQYF. The CDR3 coding sequence is TGCAGTGCTAGAGATCCCGGAGGGGTCAATGAGCAGTACTTC.

The J gene is TRBJ2-7, the V gene TRBV20-1; D not certain. Germline CDR1 is DFQATT and CDR2 is SNEGSKA (reference sequence). The V and J ends lost 4 bases and 2 bases respectively, with 3 bases between them. This CDR3 spans 10 amino acids. The CDR3 loop is CSAKAYEQYF. DNA for the CDR3: TGCAGTGCTAAGGCCTACGAGCAGTACTTC.

This clonotype has more than one count but fewer than ten. CDR3 in amino acids: CASTYSGQGTYEQFF. The CDR3 nucleotides are TGTGCCAGCACCTACTCGGGACAGGGGACCTATGAGCAGTTCTTC. The V and J genes are TRBV12-3 or TRBV12-4 and TRBJ2-1; 10 bases match TRBD1. The length of the CDR3 is 15 residues. Germline trimming cut 7 bases from V and 8 bases from J; bases unmatched to any gene: 11.

The rearrangement uses TRBV27 and TRBJ2-3; tentatively, D is TRBD2 (5 bases). V dropped 1 base and J dropped 2 bases, with 10 bases sitting between them. From germline, CDR1 is MNHEY and CDR2 SMNVEV (reference sequence). The length of the CDR3 is 15 residues. In DNA, the CDR3 is TGTGCCAGCAGTTTATTCGGGATCCACACAGATACGCAGTATTTT. Translated, it gives CASSLFGIHTDTQYF.

This chain links TRBV29-1 with TRBJ2-2; 14 bases are a match to TRBD2. J lost 7 bases, V lost 3 bases, and 10 bases had no gene match. This CDR3 comprises 17 residues. Germline CDR1 reads SQVTM; CDR2 reads ANQGSEA. The CDR3 DNA sequence: TGCAGCGTTGATCAGAGGACTAGCGGGGGGTTGAGCGGGGAGCTGTTTTTT. The encoded protein is CSVDQRTSGGLSGELFF.

Here the CDR3 DNA reads TGTGCCAGCAGCCAAAGTCCCGCGTCGGATACGCAGTATTTT. This sequence encodes CASSQSPASDTQYF. The rearrangement joins TRBV3-1 to TRBJ2-3, with no clear D. Per germline, CDR1 LGHDT and CDR2 YNNKEL (reference sequence). V lost 2 bases, J lost 6 bases, and 12 bases lay in between. The CDR3 runs to 14 residues.